The 10 T cell receptor delta chains given below trace back to one sample, sequenced in a study of Vδ1+ human thymocytes. Their antigens remain unidentified. Study-level points and caveats: In the thymus, TRG and TRD repertoires looked highly polyclonal with Gaussian CDR3 lengths.

Sequences come from RNA converted to cDNA by reverse transcription. CDR3 amplicons came from multiplex PCR with pooled V-gene forward and constant-region reverse primers. TCRdb re-called the multiplex PCR reads using CATT. Among 20,000 to 25,000 delta-chain clones, over 25% were seen once, and the ten largest hold roughly 1.5%. Sequencing input: Vdelta1+ gamma-delta thymocytes from the thymus. Subset reported: FACS-sorted CD3+ TCRalphabeta- TCRVdelta1+ TCRVdelta2- thymocytes. The receptors were gathered from a boy younger than two who had congenital heart surgery.

The rearrangement joins TRDV1 to TRDJ1, with 11 bases aligning to TRDD3. The CDR3 length is 17 residues. Germline V gene data show CDR1 as TSWWSYY and CDR2 as QGS. The V gene end was trimmed by 3 bases and the J gene end by 6 bases; junction bases not matched to a gene: 12. The CDR3 bases are TGTGCTCTTGGGGAGGCAACCGACTGGGGGATAGACCATAAACTCATCTTT. It yields the protein CALGEATDWGIDHKLIF.

This clone occurred a few times. This sample also contains other DNA sequences that code for the same CDR3. V gene TRDV1 combines with J gene TRDJ1; 10 bases are shared with TRDD3. The CDR3 runs to 19 residues. CDR1 and CDR2 from the germline V gene are TSWWSYY and QGS. V lost 0 bases and J lost 3; bases outside the gene matches: 13. The CDR3 DNA is TGTGCTCTTGGGGAACTCATTGGTTGGGGGATACAGTTCGCCGATAAACTCATCTTT. Translation gives CALGELIGWGIQFADKLIF.

This clone was seen a handful of times. The chain carries TRDV1 and TRDJ1, with 9 bases fitting TRDD3. CDR3 size: 18 residues. V lost 4 bases to trimming and J lost 0 bases; unmatched junction nucleotides: 12. Germline CDR1 TSWWSYY, CDR2 QGS. In DNA, the CDR3 is TGTGCTCTTGGGGTCCATCAACTGGGGGACTCGTACACCGATAAACTCATCTTT. It codes for CALGVHQLGDSYTDKLIF.

The chain joins TRDV1 to TRDJ1; 12 bases match TRDD3. V was clipped by 3 bases and J by 0 bases; unmatched bases: 26. Per the germline V gene, CDR1 is TSWWSYY and CDR2 is QGS. This CDR3 has 24 residues. The CDR3 region is CALGEWVLIRDWGIPSHYTDKLIF. The CDR3 DNA reads as TGTGCTCTTGGGGAGTGGGTCCTAATAAGAGACTGGGGGATACCATCGCACTACACCGATAAACTCATCTTT.

The chain couples TRDV1 to TRDJ1; 8 nucleotides agree with TRDD3. The length of the CDR3 is 16 residues. The V and J ends lost 3 bases and 8 bases, in that order; junction bases with no gene match: 14. Germline-derived CDR1 and CDR2 are TSWWSYY and QGS. The CDR3 nucleotides are TGTGCTCTTGGGGACTTCAGAGCGTACTGGGGGCGAAAACTCATCTTT. It yields the protein CALGDFRAYWGRKLIF.

This clone occurred a few times. This sequence may be a read error, since a much larger clone differs from it by one base. This rearrangement joins TRDV2 to TRDJ2; 11 nucleotides match TRDD3. In germline, CDR1 is GEAIGNYY, CDR2 EKD. This CDR3 contains 17 residues. Trimming cost V 4 bases and J 4 bases; bases outside gene matches: 10. This CDR3 reads CACDALPGGYRTAQLFF. The CDR3 region has the DNA TGTGCCTGTGATGCGCTTCCTGGGGGATACCGGACAGCACAACTCTTCTTT.

V usage is TRDV2 and J usage is TRDJ1; 10 bases line up with TRDD3. The CDR3 is 18 amino acids. Per germline, CDR1 GEAIGNYY and CDR2 EKD. Trimming at V came to 3 bases and at J to 2 bases, leaving 14 bases not matched to a gene. The chain's CDR3 is CACDAHWGGLGDTDKLIF. CDR3 nucleotides: TGTGCCTGTGACGCCCACTGGGGGGGACTGGGGGATACCGATAAACTCATCTTT.

This clone is medium-sized within its sample. The sample carries other DNA sequences with the same CDR3. This chain uses TRDV2 with TRDJ1; 13 positions agree with TRDD3. The germline CDR1 and CDR2 sequences are GEAIGNYY and EKD. CDR3 length: 21 residues. J lost 8 bases, V lost 5 bases, and 28 bases had no gene match. This CDR3 reads CACVVCPPLGDTRGRGAKLIF. CDR3 coding DNA: TGTGCCTGTGTGGTGTGCCCTCCACTGGGGGATACGCGCGGACGAGGGGCCAAACTCATCTTT.

This clone was seen a few times. The chain joins TRDV1 to TRDJ2, with 10 bases aligning to TRDD3. In germline, CDR1 is TSWWSYY, CDR2 QGS. There are 21 residues in the CDR3. Germline trimming cut 0 bases from V and 6 bases from J; bases unmatched to any gene: 19. CDR3 region: CALGELGNDWGILSRAAQLFF. The CDR3 DNA reads as TGTGCTCTTGGGGAACTAGGGAATGACTGGGGGATTTTATCTAGGGCAGCACAACTCTTCTTT.

The J gene is TRDJ1, the V gene TRDV1; the match to TRDD3 covers 12 bases. CDR1 is TSWWSYY and CDR2 is QGS in the germline V gene. J lost 3 bases, V lost 8 bases, and 10 bases had no gene match. The CDR3 loop spans 16 amino acids. CDR3: CALSEAGGYGPDKLIF. The CDR3 DNA sequence: TGTGCTCTTTCCGAGGCTGGGGGATACGGCCCCGATAAACTCATCTTT.